This T cell receptor (beta chain) was sequenced in a study of blood T cell repertoires in COVID-19. This table comes from immunoSEQ multiplex PCR, and its TCRdb copy is limited to in-frame clones, with some not included. The sample lists 190,000 or so clones, 70% to 90% occurring once. Deletions cut 2 bases from V and 3 bases from J, with 6 bases between. This CDR3 is built from 14 residues. Germline values: CDR1 KGHDR, CDR2 SFDVKD. The receptor's source is a woman aged 25 to 45 with active or convalescent COVID-19. V and J are TRBV24-1 and TRBJ2-2, with D tentatively TRBD1 (5 bases). Sequencing used peripheral blood. Here the CDR3 DNA reads TGTGCCACCAGTGATTCAGGGTACACCGGGGAGCTGTTTTTT. Encoded protein: CATSDSGYTGELFF.